This entry lists 10 T cell receptor beta chains sequenced from one sample in a study of blood T cell repertoires in COVID-19. TCRdb's copy holds only in-frame clones and misses some; the assay was immunoSEQ multiplex PCR. The sample holds a few hundred thousand clones, roughly 86% seen once. The sequencing input was peripheral blood. Receptors were obtained from a woman in her forties or fifties who had recovered from COVID-19.

CDR3 loop: CASSPIWTSGGRGDTQYF. In DNA form, the CDR3 reads TGTGCCAGCTCACCAATTTGGACTAGCGGGGGACGAGGAGATACGCAGTATTTT. This chain joins TRBV18 and TRBJ2-3, with TRBD2 matching 13 bases. The CDR3 contains 18 residues. Germline V gene data show CDR1 as KGHSH and CDR2 as LQKENI. V was clipped by 2 bases and J by 5 bases; unmatched bases: 10.

This rearrangement joins TRBV4-1 to TRBJ2-1, with D possibly matching TRBD2 (5 bases). Trimming took off 2 bases at V and 9 bases at J, with 17 bases between the two ends. From germline, CDR1 is MGHRA and CDR2 YSYEKL. The CDR3 is 15 amino acids. The CDR3 DNA is TGCGCCAGCAGCCAACGTGAAGGACCGGGGAGTGAGCAGTTCTTC. It translates to CASSQREGPGSEQFF.

V usage is TRBV5-6 and J usage is TRBJ2-7, with a tentative D call TRBD2 (6 bases). Germline V CDR1 and CDR2: SGHDT, YYEEEE. The CDR3 has 16 amino acids. The germline V and J ends were trimmed by 0 bases and 2 bases, with 15 bases remaining between them. The CDR3 DNA is TGTGCCAGCAGCTTGGACGGACTAACTCGGGCCTACGAGCAGTACTTC. Its protein is CASSLDGLTRAYEQYF.

This chain joins TRBV29-1 and TRBJ2-5, with TRBD2 as a possible D gene (5 bases). Germline V gives CDR1 SQVTM, CDR2 ANQGSEA. The CDR3 length is 11 residues. V shed 7 bases and J shed 4 bases, with 10 bases lying between them. CDR3 bases: TGCAGCGGACTAATAGTAGAGACCCAGTACTTC. It translates to CSGLIVETQYF. The full variable domain, in which reference TRBV29-1 and TRBJ2-5 provide the parts outside the CDR3, is SAVISQKPSRDICQRGTSLTIQCQVDSQVTMMFWYRQQPGQSLTLIATANQGSEATYESGFVIDKFPISRPNLTFSTLTVSNMSPEDSSIYLCSGLIVETQYFGPGTRLLVL.

This chain uses TRBV24-1 with TRBJ2-3, with TRBD2 matching 7 bases. The trim removed 1 base at V and 0 bases at J, leaving 3 bases unmatched. The CDR3 has 16 amino acids. Germline V lookup: CDR1 KGHDR, CDR2 SFDVKD. The CDR3 reads CATSDLGRASTDTQYF. The DNA of the CDR3 is TGTGCCACCAGTGATTTAGGGAGGGCTAGCACAGATACGCAGTATTTT.

The gene calls are TRBV18 and TRBJ2-7; D perhaps matches TRBD1 (7 bases). The CDR3 spans 14 residues. CDR1 KGHSH and CDR2 LQKENI come from the germline V gene. The V end lost 1 base, the J end lost 5 bases, and 12 bases lay between the germline ends. The CDR3 spells CASSPRRDSDEQYF. The CDR3 DNA reads as TGTGCCAGCTCACCACGGCGGGACAGTGACGAGCAGTACTTC. The variable domain in full, with the rest retrieved from reference TRBV18 and TRBJ2-7, is NAGVMQNPRHLVRRRGQEARLRCSPMKGHSHVYWYRQLPEEGLKFMVYLQKENIIDESGMPKERFSAEFPKEGPSILRIQQVVRGDSAAYFCASSPRRDSDEQYFGPGTRLTVT.

This chain uses TRBV10-3 with TRBJ2-5, with TRBD2 matching over 13 bases. Germline V lookup: CDR1 ENHRY, CDR2 SYGVKD. V was pared by 2 bases and J by 4 bases, with 1 base of the junction left unmatched. CDR3 length equals 15 residues. The DNA of the CDR3 is TGTGCCATCAGTGAGGGACTAGCGGGAGTAGAGACCCAGTACTTC. This sequence encodes CAISEGLAGVETQYF.

The V and J genes are TRBV4-3 and TRBJ1-2; 10 bases align to TRBD1. The CDR3 totals 16 residues. V lost 1 base, J lost 5 bases, and 7 bases stayed unmatched. Germline CDR1 is LGHNA and CDR2 is YSLEER. The CDR3 loop reads CASSQVSGTGVYGYTF. CDR3 DNA: TGCGCCAGCAGCCAAGTTTCCGGGACAGGGGTTTATGGCTACACCTTC.

This sequence joins TRBV28 and TRBJ1-2; 9 nucleotides align to TRBD1. This CDR3 is 14 amino acids long. Germline lookup yields CDR1 MDHEN and CDR2 SYDVKM. V was pared by 6 bases and J by 8 bases, with 10 bases of the junction left unmatched. CDR3 protein: CASRPSGTGLGYTF. CDR3 in DNA: TGTGCCAGCAGGCCTTCCGGGACAGGGTTAGGCTACACCTTC.

The V and J genes are TRBV6-5 and TRBJ1-2; D ambiguous. The ends were cut back, 5 bases at V and 5 bases at J, with 18 bases in the middle. This CDR3 contains 15 residues. Germline-derived CDR1 and CDR2 are MNHEY and SVGAGI. The CDR3: CASSLYFTGGYGYTF. Here the CDR3 DNA reads TGTGCCAGCAGTCTGTACTTCACTGGCGGGTATGGCTACACCTTC.